What follows are 5 T cell receptor beta chains derived from one specimen sequenced in a study of control samples from healthy donors and cancer patients. Data came from immunoSEQ multiplex PCR; TCRdb stores just in-frame clones and leaves some out. This sample yields approximately 140,000 clones, of which 92% are seen a single time; roughly 12% belongs to the top ten. The sequenced sample consisted of blood. Every receptor here comes from a man younger than 45 in good health.

The gene calls are TRBV18 and TRBJ1-4; unclear D gene. The CDR3 consists of 16 residues. Germline-derived CDR1 and CDR2 are KGHSH and LQKENI. Trimming took off 5 bases at V and 0 bases at J, with 13 bases between the two ends. The CDR3 DNA is TGTGCCAGCTCAGCCGCGTCGTTGACAACTAATGAAAAACTGTTTTTT. This gives the protein CASSAASLTTNEKLFF.

The rearrangement links TRBV24-1 to TRBJ2-5, with 13 bases matching TRBD2. The CDR3 extends over 15 amino acids. V was pared by 9 bases and J by 5 bases, with 8 bases of the junction left unmatched. Germline V gives CDR1 KGHDR, CDR2 SFDVKD. This CDR3 is CATASGLAGVETQYF. The DNA for the CDR3 is TGTGCCACCGCAAGCGGACTAGCGGGAGTGGAGACCCAGTACTTC.

The gene calls are TRBV2 and TRBJ1-2; TRBD1 matches at 7 bases. The germline V gene encodes CDR1 SNHLY and CDR2 FYNNEI. Germline trimming cut 4 bases from V and 6 bases from J; bases unmatched to any gene: 11. CDR3 size: 15 residues. The CDR3 bases are TGTGCCAGCAGTGTTTCGCGACAGGGTTGGGATGGCTACACCTTC. Amino acid sequence: CASSVSRQGWDGYTF.

Remarks on this clone: Germline and junction disagree at one end, which may indicate a read error. J is TRBJ2-7 and V is TRBV14; the D is unclear. Germline CDR1 is SGHDN and CDR2 is FVKESK. The CDR3 length is 11 residues. CDR3: CASSHSHEQYF. In DNA form, the CDR3 reads TGTGCCAGCAGCCACTCCCACGAGCAGTACTTC.

The rearrangement uses TRBV6-4 and TRBJ2-1; 8 bases fit TRBD1. There are 14 residues in the CDR3. The germline V gene has CDR1 MRHNA and CDR2 SNTAGT. After removal of 5 bases from V and 5 bases from J, the junction contained 5 bases not matched to a gene. The CDR3 nucleotides read TGTGCCAGCAGTATGACAGGGGAGGACAATGAGCAGTTCTTC. It yields the protein CASSMTGEDNEQFF.